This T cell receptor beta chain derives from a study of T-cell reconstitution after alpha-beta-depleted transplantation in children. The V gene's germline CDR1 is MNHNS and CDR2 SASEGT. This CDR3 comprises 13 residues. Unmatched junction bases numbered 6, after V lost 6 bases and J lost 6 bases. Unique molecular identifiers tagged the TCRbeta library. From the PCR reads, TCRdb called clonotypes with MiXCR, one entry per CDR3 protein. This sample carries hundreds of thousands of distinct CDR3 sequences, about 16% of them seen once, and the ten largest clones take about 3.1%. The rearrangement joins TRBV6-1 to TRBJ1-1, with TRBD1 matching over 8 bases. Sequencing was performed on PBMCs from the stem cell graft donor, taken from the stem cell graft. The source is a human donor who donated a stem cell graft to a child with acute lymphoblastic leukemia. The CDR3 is CASRPQGAPEAFF. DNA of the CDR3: TGTGCCAGCAGGCCTCAGGGGGCTCCTGAAGCTTTCTTT.